These 25 T cell receptor beta chains originate from one sample sequenced in a study of OX40 agonist ivuxolimab in advanced cancers. Clones were read by immunoSEQ multiplex PCR, and TCRdb kept only the in-frame ones, dropping some. Among some 80,000 clones listed, less than 85% were seen once. Sequenced material: CD4+ or CD8+ T cells sorted from blood, taken in a trial of the OX40 agonist ivuxolimab. The source is an adult with an advanced solid tumor such as melanoma, head and neck, liver or kidney cancer.

The chain uses TRBV13 and TRBJ2-7, with 9 nucleotides matching TRBD2. Per the germline V gene, CDR1 is PRHDT and CDR2 is FYEKMQ (reference sequence). This CDR3 spans 17 amino acids. The V and J ends lost 4 bases and 2 bases, in that order; junction bases with no gene match: 12. CDR3 in DNA: TGTGCCAGCAGCTCCGCTCTACTAGCGGGTTTCCCCTACGAGCAGTACTTC. Translated: CASSSALLAGFPYEQYF.

V usage is TRBV30 and J usage is TRBJ2-3; 7 bases fit TRBD2. Unmatched junction bases numbered 8, after V lost 6 bases and J lost 2 bases. CDR1 GTSNPN and CDR2 SVGIG come from the germline V gene (reference sequence). The length of the CDR3 is 14 residues. The CDR3 sequence: CACSPGLPTDTQYF. CDR3 nucleotide sequence: TGTGCCTGTTCGCCGGGACTACCCACAGATACGCAGTATTTT.

This chain uses TRBV9 with TRBJ1-1; no clear D. The germline V gene encodes CDR1 SGDLS and CDR2 YYNGEE. Trimming took off 0 bases at V and 5 bases at J, with 8 bases between the two ends. This CDR3 comprises 13 residues. This CDR3 is CASSVVEFTEAFF. The CDR3 nucleotides read TGTGCCAGCAGCGTAGTTGAGTTTACTGAAGCTTTCTTT.

This sequence joins TRBV6-1 and TRBJ1-4; no reliable D call. The CDR3 length is 14 residues. V lost 3 bases, J lost 7 bases, and 12 bases lay in between. Germline V gene sequence: CDR1 MNHNS, CDR2 SASEGT. CDR3: CASSEVMKGEKLFF. Here the CDR3 DNA reads TGTGCCAGCAGTGAGGTGATGAAAGGTGAAAAACTGTTTTTT.

The genes are TRBV18 and TRBJ1-4, with D tentatively TRBD1 (5 bases). Per germline, CDR1 KGHSH and CDR2 LQKENI. V dropped 6 bases and J dropped 3 bases, with 14 bases sitting between them. The CDR3 is made up of 15 amino acids. The CDR3 DNA reads TGTGCCAGCTCCCTCCACGTGGGGGCTAATGAAAAACTGTTTTTT. The encoded protein is CASSLHVGANEKLFF.

V gene TRBV9 combines with J gene TRBJ1-1; 7 bases agree with TRBD1. CDR1 and CDR2 from the germline V gene are SGDLS and YYNGEE. V dropped 4 bases and J dropped 5; count of bases not matched to a gene: 8. The CDR3 is made up of 14 amino acids. Written as DNA, the CDR3 is TGTGCCAGCAGCCGAGAGGGGGCCCGAACTGAAGCTTTCTTT. It is translated as CASSREGARTEAFF. The full variable domain, in which reference TRBV9 and TRBJ1-1 provide the parts outside the CDR3, is DSGVTQTPKHLITATGQRVTLRCSPRSGDLSVYWYQQSLDQGLQFLIQYYNGEERAKGNILERFSAQQFPDLHSELNLSSLELGDSALYFCASSREGARTEAFFGQGTRLTVV.

CDR3 DNA: TGTGCCAGCAGCCAAGATATAGGGAGTGGTCAGCCCCAGCATTTT. Its protein product is CASSQDIGSGQPQHF. The chain is built from TRBV4-2 and TRBJ1-5; D remains ambiguous. Trimming left V 0 bases short and J 6 bases short, with 12 bases between. CDR3 length: 15 residues. The germline gives CDR1 LGHNA, CDR2 YNFKEQ.

This sequence joins TRBV13 and TRBJ2-4; D is possibly TRBD1 (6 bases). The CDR3 sequence is 14 residues long. Germline V gives CDR1 PRHDT, CDR2 FYEKMQ (reference sequence). The V and J ends lost 5 bases and 10 bases respectively, with 18 bases between them. CDR3 region: CASSQQGGSDIQYF. The CDR3 nucleotides are TGTGCCAGCAGCCAACAAGGGGGATCGGATATTCAGTACTTC.

V is TRBV6-4 and J is TRBJ1-2; the match to TRBD1 covers 8 bases. V shed 4 bases, J shed 4 bases, and the junction held 8 bases outside the gene matches. Germline V gene lookup returns CDR1 MRHNA and CDR2 SNTAGT. The CDR3 is made up of 15 amino acids. The DNA of the CDR3 is TGTGCCAGCAGTGCCTCCCCCGACAGGGGCTATGGCTACACCTTC. This sequence encodes CASSASPDRGYGYTF.

V is TRBV18 and J is TRBJ2-7; the D is unclear. V lost 4 bases and J 5 bases, leaving 15 bases between the germline ends. In germline, CDR1 is KGHSH, CDR2 LQKENI. The CDR3 totals 14 residues. CDR3 sequence reads: CASSHPTKPHEQYF. The CDR3 region has the DNA TGTGCCAGCTCACACCCTACCAAACCCCACGAGCAGTACTTC.

The chain has TRBV12-5 and TRBJ2-1, with 11 bases lining up with TRBD2. The CDR3 runs 18 residues. Germline values: CDR1 LGHNT, CDR2 FRNRAP. With 2 bases clipped from V and 8 bases from J, the junction kept 14 bases outside the gene matches. CDR3 amino acids: CASGLKLGTSGPTHEQFF. In DNA form, the CDR3 reads TGTGCTAGTGGTTTGAAATTGGGGACTAGCGGCCCAACCCATGAGCAGTTCTTC.

This clone was observed once. The chain carries TRBV4-3 and TRBJ2-1; D gene uncertain. The CDR3 has 17 residues. CDR1 and CDR2 from the germline V gene are LGHNA and YSLEER. With 0 bases removed from V and 0 bases from J, the gap between germline ends came to 12 bases. The CDR3 sequence is CASSQDQAAASYNEQFF. The CDR3 nucleotides read TGCGCCAGCAGCCAAGATCAGGCAGCAGCCTCCTACAATGAGCAGTTCTTC.

The rearrangement joins TRBV18 to TRBJ1-4, with D uncertain. From germline, CDR1 is KGHSH and CDR2 LQKENI. This CDR3 comprises 15 residues. V was clipped by 2 bases and J by 1 base, with 8 bases between them. The CDR3 is CASSPNHRTNEKLFF. CDR3 bases: TGTGCCAGCTCACCAAATCACAGAACTAATGAAAAACTGTTTTTT.

This rearrangement joins TRBV10-1 to TRBJ2-3; a possible D gene is TRBD1 (5 bases). Trimming removed 3 bases at V and 6 bases at J, with 13 bases between. From germline, CDR1 is WNHNN and CDR2 SYGVQD (reference sequence). This CDR3 spans 14 amino acids. CDR3 sequence reads: CASSDLGAADTQYF. The CDR3 DNA is TGCGCCAGCAGTGATCTTGGGGCTGCGGATACGCAGTATTTT.

This clone was recorded once. This rearrangement joins TRBV7-6 to TRBJ2-7; 8 nucleotides line up with TRBD2. J lost 6 bases, V lost 5 bases, and 9 bases had no gene match. Germline V gives CDR1 SGHVS, CDR2 FNYEAQ. The CDR3 is 14 amino acids. Here the CDR3 reads CASSPPGTSGEQYF. The CDR3, as DNA: TGTGCCAGCAGCCCCCCCGGGACTAGTGGCGAGCAGTACTTC.

This sequence joins TRBV6-1 and TRBJ1-6; a weak D match, TRBD1 (5 bases). The V gene's germline CDR1 is MNHNS and CDR2 SASEGT. The CDR3 runs 13 residues. Trimming took 7 bases from V and 2 from J, leaving 6 bases between them. The CDR3 region has the DNA TGTGCCAGCAAGGGGACCTATAATTCACCCCTCCACTTT. Protein: CASKGTYNSPLHF.

The rearrangement uses TRBV6-6 and TRBJ2-3, with D perhaps matching TRBD2 (5 bases). Trimming pared 11 bases from V and 4 bases from J, leaving 16 bases between. This CDR3 has 13 residues. CDR1 and CDR2 (germline): MNHNY, SVGAGI (reference sequence). The CDR3 DNA is TGTGCCGTAGCATTGGGGAGTGCAGATACGCAGTATTTT. Translated: CAVALGSADTQYF.

The table lists this clone with a few counts. This chain joins TRBV18 and TRBJ1-4, with 7 bases that match TRBD1. After removal of 4 bases from V and 8 bases from J, the junction contained 7 bases not matched to a gene. There are 14 residues in the CDR3. Germline values: CDR1 KGHSH, CDR2 LQKENI. For the CDR3, the DNA is TGTGCCAGCTCACTGGGACAGTTGAAGGAAAAACTGTTTTTT. Translation: CASSLGQLKEKLFF.

This sequence joins TRBV7-3 and TRBJ2-1; D not certain. Looked up from germline, CDR1 is SGHTA and CDR2 is FQGTGA. Trimming removed 3 bases from V and 1 base from J, with 10 bases in between. CDR3 length: 15 amino acids. The CDR3: CASSFTHGSYNEQFF. CDR3 DNA sequence: TGTGCCAGCAGCTTTACCCACGGGTCCTACAATGAGCAGTTCTTC.

The chain recombines TRBV6-5 with TRBJ1-2; tentatively, D is TRBD1 (5 bases). Germline assignment: CDR1 MNHEY and CDR2 SVGAGI. The ends were cut back, 4 bases at V and 2 bases at J, with 8 bases in the middle. This CDR3 has 13 residues. CDR3 DNA: TGTGCCAGCAGTTTGACAGCCAACTATGGCTACACCTTC. It translates to CASSLTANYGYTF.

The rearrangement uses TRBV27 and TRBJ2-1; 7 nucleotides align to TRBD2. V lost 3 bases and J lost 6; bases outside the gene matches: 5. CDR3 size: 14 residues. The germline V gene has CDR1 MNHEY and CDR2 SMNVEV (reference sequence). CDR3 DNA sequence: TGTGCCAGCAGTTTCGGACTAGTGGGCAATGAGCAGTTCTTC. Amino acids: CASSFGLVGNEQFF.

The gene calls are TRBV2 and TRBJ1-5; no reliable D call. The CDR3 loop spans 12 amino acids. CDR1 is SNHLY, CDR2 FYNNEI, per germline. V lost 8 bases and J 8 bases, leaving 13 bases between the germline ends. CDR3 sequence reads: CASGLLGEPQHF. DNA for the CDR3: TGTGCCAGCGGGTTACTTGGGGAGCCCCAGCATTTT.

The chain carries TRBV7-3 and TRBJ2-5; 12 bases are a match to TRBD2. CDR3 length: 16 residues. The germline V gene encodes CDR1 SGHTA and CDR2 FQGTGA. The V gene end was trimmed by 4 bases and the J gene end by 5 bases; junction bases not matched to a gene: 8. The DNA for the CDR3 is TGTGCCAGCAGCTCCAACGGACTAGCGGGAATCGAGACCCAGTACTTC. Amino acids: CASSSNGLAGIETQYF.

This chain joins TRBV27 and TRBJ1-1, with unresolved D. This CDR3 contains 14 residues. Germline values: CDR1 MNHEY, CDR2 SMNVEV (reference sequence). V was pared by 2 bases and J by 5 bases, with 12 bases between. The CDR3 loop reads CASSLEARKTEAFF. For the CDR3, the DNA is TGTGCCAGCAGTTTAGAGGCCCGGAAAACTGAAGCTTTCTTT.

The rearrangement uses TRBV19 and TRBJ1-5; weak D call: TRBD1 (6 bases). In germline, CDR1 is LNHDA, CDR2 SQIVND (reference sequence). The CDR3 is 13 amino acids. V lost 6 bases to trimming and J lost 5 bases, with 11 bases between them. CDR3 nucleotide sequence: TGTGCCAGTAGCCCAGACAGGTATCAGCCCCAGCATTTT. Amino acid sequence: CASSPDRYQPQHF. The full variable domain, rest sourced from reference TRBV19 and TRBJ1-5, is DGGITQSPKYLFRKEGQNVTLSCEQNLNHDAMYWYRQDPGQGLRLIYYSQIVNDFQKGDIAEGYSVSREKKESFPLTVTSAQKNPTAFYLCASSPDRYQPQHFGDGTRLSIL.